Each of the 8 T cell receptor beta chains below was sequenced from the same sample in a study of PD-1 blockade in mismatch repair-deficient tumors. Some clones are missing from TCRdb's copy, which holds only in-frame ones; the method was immunoSEQ multiplex PCR. The sample yields more than 90,000 clones, 60% to 85% seen once. Source: peripheral blood, taken about 60 weeks after starting pembrolizumab. These receptor sequences come from an adult with mismatch repair-deficient cancer.

This clone came up once. The V and J genes are TRBV6-1 and TRBJ1-4, with D possibly matching TRBD1 (6 bases). The V end lost 2 bases, the J end lost 4 bases, and 14 bases lay between the germline ends. Germline loops: CDR1 MNHNS, CDR2 SASEGT. The CDR3 has 16 residues. The CDR3 loop is CASSETGTYVNEKLFF. The CDR3 DNA reads TGTGCCAGCAGTGAAACCGGGACATATGTTAATGAAAAACTGTTTTTT.

CDR3 sequence reads: CASSQDGDRGSETQYF. The CDR3 bases are TGCGCCAGCAGCCAAGATGGGGACAGGGGGTCGGAGACCCAGTACTTC. The V gene is TRBV4-1, the J gene TRBJ2-5, with 11 positions matching TRBD1. V lost 0 bases, J lost 5 bases, and 5 bases stayed unmatched. The CDR3 runs 16 residues. Germline V gives CDR1 MGHRA, CDR2 YSYEKL.

The rearrangement joins TRBV7-8 to TRBJ2-5; D gene ambiguous. The V end was cut by 6 bases, the J end by 4 bases, with 18 bases between. CDR3 length: 15 residues. Per germline, CDR1 SGHVS and CDR2 FQNEAQ. Here the CDR3 reads CASRPVKSLRETQYF. In DNA, the CDR3 is TGTGCCAGCAGGCCCGTGAAGAGTCTGAGAGAGACCCAGTACTTC.

The rearrangement links TRBV10-3 to TRBJ1-2, with D hard to call. V gave up 10 bases and J gave up 8 bases, with 20 bases separating them. This CDR3 contains 13 residues. Germline CDR1 ENHRY, CDR2 SYGVKD. CDR3 protein: CATRDPLSAGYTF. DNA for the CDR3: TGTGCCACCCGAGACCCATTATCCGCCGGCTACACCTTC.

As regards this clone: An end of the junction differs from the germline gene, which may be a read error. The chain is built from TRBV7-7 and TRBJ2-1, with 9 bases that match TRBD2. This CDR3 has 15 residues. From germline, CDR1 is SSHAT and CDR2 FNYEAQ (reference sequence). This chain's CDR3 is CASSLGLAGTNEQFF. The CDR3 DNA is TGTGCTAGCAGCTTAGGGCTAGCGGGAACCAATGAGCAGTTCTTC.

The chain is built from TRBV18 and TRBJ1-4, with D unresolved. The CDR3 contains 13 residues. V lost 2 bases, J lost 8 bases, and 9 bases lay in between. Germline assignment: CDR1 KGHSH and CDR2 LQKENI. CDR3 nucleotides: TGTGCCAGCTCACCAGGTGGGGAAGAAAAACTGTTTTTT. Protein: CASSPGGEEKLFF.

V gene TRBV7-9 combines with J gene TRBJ2-4; D remains ambiguous. The CDR3 spans 14 residues. With 2 bases removed from V and 2 bases from J, the gap between germline ends came to 7 bases. Germline CDR1 is SEHNR and CDR2 is FQNEAQ (reference sequence). The CDR3 region is CASSLIGTKNIQYF. The CDR3 DNA reads TGTGCCAGCAGCTTAATAGGAACCAAAAACATTCAGTACTTC. The full variable domain, rest sourced from reference TRBV7-9 and TRBJ2-4, is DTGVSQNPRHKITKRGQNVTFRCDPISEHNRLYWYRQTLGQGPEFLTYFQNEAQLEKSRLLSDRFSAERPKGSFSTLEIQRTEQGDSAMYLCASSLIGTKNIQYFGAGTRLSVL.

This chain connects TRBV2 to TRBJ1-4, with D perhaps matching TRBD1 (6 bases). Germline CDR1 reads SNHLY; CDR2 reads FYNNEI. The CDR3 contains 17 residues. V dropped 7 bases and J dropped 0 bases, with 18 bases sitting between them. CDR3 sequence reads: CASTVTGSPSTNEKLFF. CDR3 nucleotide sequence: TGTGCCAGCACCGTGACAGGTTCGCCCTCAACTAATGAAAAACTGTTTTTT.